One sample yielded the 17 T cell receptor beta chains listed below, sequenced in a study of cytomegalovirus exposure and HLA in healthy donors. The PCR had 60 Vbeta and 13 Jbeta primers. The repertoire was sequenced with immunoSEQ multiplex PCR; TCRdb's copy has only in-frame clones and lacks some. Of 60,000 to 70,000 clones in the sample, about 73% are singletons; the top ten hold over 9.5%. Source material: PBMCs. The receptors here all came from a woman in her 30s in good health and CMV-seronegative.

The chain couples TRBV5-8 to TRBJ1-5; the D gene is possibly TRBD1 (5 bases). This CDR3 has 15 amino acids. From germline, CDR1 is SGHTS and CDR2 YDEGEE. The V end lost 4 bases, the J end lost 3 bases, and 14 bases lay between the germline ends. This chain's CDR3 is CASSPSGLFNQPQHF. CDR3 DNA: TGTGCCAGCAGCCCGTCGGGACTATTCAATCAGCCCCAGCATTTT. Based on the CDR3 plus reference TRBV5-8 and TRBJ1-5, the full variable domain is EAGVTQSPTHLIKTRGQQATLRCSPISGHTSVYWYQQALGLGLQFLLWYDEGEERNRGNFPPRFSGRQFPNYSSELNVNALELEDSALYLCASSPSGLFNQPQHFGDGTRLSIL.

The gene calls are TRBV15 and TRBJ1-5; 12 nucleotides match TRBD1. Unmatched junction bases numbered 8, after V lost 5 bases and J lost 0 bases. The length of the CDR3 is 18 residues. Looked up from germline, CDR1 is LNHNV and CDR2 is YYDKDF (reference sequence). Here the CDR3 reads CATSRGGQGANSNQPQHF. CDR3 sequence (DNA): TGTGCCACCAGCCGTGGGGGACAGGGGGCGAATAGCAATCAGCCCCAGCATTTT.

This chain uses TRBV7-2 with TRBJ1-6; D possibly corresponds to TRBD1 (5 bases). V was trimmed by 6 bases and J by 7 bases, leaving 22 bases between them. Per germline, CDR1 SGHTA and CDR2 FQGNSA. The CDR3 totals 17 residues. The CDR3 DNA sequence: TGTGCCAGCAGAATAGGTGGGGGGACCGTCAGGAATTCACCCCTCCACTTT. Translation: CASRIGGGTVRNSPLHF.

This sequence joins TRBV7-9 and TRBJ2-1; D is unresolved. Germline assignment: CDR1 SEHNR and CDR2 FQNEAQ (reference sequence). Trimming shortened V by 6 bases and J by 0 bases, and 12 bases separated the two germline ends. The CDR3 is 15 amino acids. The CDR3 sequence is CASSRIVSSYNEQFF. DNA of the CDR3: TGTGCCAGCAGTCGCATAGTGAGCTCCTACAATGAGCAGTTCTTC.

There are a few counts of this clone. The CDR3 spells CAISESYNIRTDTQYF. The CDR3 nucleotides read TGTGCCATCAGTGAGTCGTATAACATCCGCACAGATACGCAGTATTTT. The chain employs TRBV10-3 and TRBJ2-3, with D uncertain. Per germline, CDR1 ENHRY and CDR2 SYGVKD. V lost 0 bases and J 1 base, leaving 11 bases between the germline ends. This CDR3 is built from 16 residues.

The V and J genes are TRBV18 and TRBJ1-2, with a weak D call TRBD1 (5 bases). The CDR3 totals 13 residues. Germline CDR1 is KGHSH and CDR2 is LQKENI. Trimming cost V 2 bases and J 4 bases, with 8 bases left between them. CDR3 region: CASSPETAYGYTF. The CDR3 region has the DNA TGTGCCAGCTCACCAGAGACAGCCTATGGCTACACCTTC.

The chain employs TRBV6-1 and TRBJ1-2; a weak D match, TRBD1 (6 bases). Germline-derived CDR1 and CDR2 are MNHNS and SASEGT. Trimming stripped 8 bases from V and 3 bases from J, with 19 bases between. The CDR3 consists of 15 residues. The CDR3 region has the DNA TGTGCCAGCTCGCTCGAGACAGGTTTAGACTATGGCTACACCTTC. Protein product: CASSLETGLDYGYTF.

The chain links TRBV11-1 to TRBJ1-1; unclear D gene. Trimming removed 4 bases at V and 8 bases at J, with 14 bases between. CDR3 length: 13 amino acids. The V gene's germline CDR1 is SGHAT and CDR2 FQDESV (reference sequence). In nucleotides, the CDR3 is TGTGCCAGCAGCTCCCGAGGACTCTGGGAAGCTTTCTTT. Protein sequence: CASSSRGLWEAFF.

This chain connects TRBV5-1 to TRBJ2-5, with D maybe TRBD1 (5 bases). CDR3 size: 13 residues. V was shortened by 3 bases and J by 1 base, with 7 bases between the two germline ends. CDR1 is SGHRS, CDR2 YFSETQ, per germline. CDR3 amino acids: CASSSQGQETQYF. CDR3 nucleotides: TGCGCCAGCAGCTCTCAGGGCCAAGAGACCCAGTACTTC.

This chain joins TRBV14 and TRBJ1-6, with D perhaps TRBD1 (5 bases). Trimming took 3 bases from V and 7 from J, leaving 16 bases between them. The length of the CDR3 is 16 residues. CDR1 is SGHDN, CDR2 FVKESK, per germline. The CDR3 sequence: CASSQRWPGPNSPLHF. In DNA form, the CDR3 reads TGTGCCAGCAGCCAGAGGTGGCCAGGGCCCAATTCACCCCTCCACTTT.

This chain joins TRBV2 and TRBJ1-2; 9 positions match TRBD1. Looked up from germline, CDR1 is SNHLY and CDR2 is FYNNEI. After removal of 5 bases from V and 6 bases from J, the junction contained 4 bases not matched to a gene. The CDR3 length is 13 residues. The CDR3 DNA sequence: TGTGCCAGCAGTCCCGGACAGGGGAATGGCTACACCTTC. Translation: CASSPGQGNGYTF.

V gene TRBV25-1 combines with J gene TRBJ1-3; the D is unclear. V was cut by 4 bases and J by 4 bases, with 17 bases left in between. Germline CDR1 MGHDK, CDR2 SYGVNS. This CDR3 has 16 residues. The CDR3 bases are TGTGCCAGCAGTGCCGAAAACCGAGGGTCCGGAAACACCATATATTTT. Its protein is CASSAENRGSGNTIYF.

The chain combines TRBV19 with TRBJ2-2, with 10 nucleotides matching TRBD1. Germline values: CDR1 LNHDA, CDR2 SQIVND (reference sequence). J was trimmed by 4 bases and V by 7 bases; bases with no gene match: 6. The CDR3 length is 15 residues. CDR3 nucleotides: TGTGCCAGTACCAGGACAGGGGGTGGCACCGGGGAGCTGTTTTTT. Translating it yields CASTRTGGGTGELFF.

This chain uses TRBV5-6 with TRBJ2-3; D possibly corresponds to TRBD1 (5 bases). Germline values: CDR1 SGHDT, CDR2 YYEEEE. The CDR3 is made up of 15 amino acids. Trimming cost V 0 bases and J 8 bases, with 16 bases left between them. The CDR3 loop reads CASSLGPRPQGTQYF. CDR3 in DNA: TGTGCCAGCAGCTTGGGACCGCGCCCCCAGGGTACGCAGTATTTT.

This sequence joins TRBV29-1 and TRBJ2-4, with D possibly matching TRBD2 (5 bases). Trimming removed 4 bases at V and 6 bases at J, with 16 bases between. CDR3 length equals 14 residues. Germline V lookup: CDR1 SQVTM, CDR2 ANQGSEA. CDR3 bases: TGCAGCGTTGCTATGACCCCCCGGGGAAACATTCAGTACTTC. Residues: CSVAMTPRGNIQYF.

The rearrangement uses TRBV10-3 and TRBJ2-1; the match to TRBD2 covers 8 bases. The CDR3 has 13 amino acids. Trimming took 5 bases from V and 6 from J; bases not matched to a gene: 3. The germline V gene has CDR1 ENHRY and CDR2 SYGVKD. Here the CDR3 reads CAISSGTSNEQFF. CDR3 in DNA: TGTGCCATCAGTTCCGGGACTAGCAATGAGCAGTTCTTC.

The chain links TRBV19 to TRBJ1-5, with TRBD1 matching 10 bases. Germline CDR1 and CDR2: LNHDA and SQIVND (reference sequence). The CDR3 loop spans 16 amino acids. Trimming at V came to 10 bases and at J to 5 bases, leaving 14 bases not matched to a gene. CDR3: CATKGSGTGVYQPQHF. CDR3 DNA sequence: TGTGCCACAAAGGGGTCCGGGACAGGGGTTTATCAGCCCCAGCATTTT.